This T cell receptor beta chain was profiled in a study of shared clonotypes between healthy human individuals. For the study at large: Three men and a couple of women, aged 18 to 49, were donors.

CDR1 is SEHNR, CDR2 FQNEAQ, per germline (reference sequence). The CDR3 is made up of 17 amino acids. V was pared by 5 bases and J by 0 bases, with 19 bases between. Profiling relied on immunoSEQ multiplex PCR, and the TCRdb table lists in-frame clones only, not all of them. The profile shows about 1.1 million clones, more than 75% of them singletons. The rearrangement links TRBV7-9 to TRBJ1-1; perhaps TRBD1 as D (6 bases). Sample: memory CD4+ T cells from PBMCs. Specified subset: CD45RA-negative fraction. This TCR was sampled from a man younger than 30 in good health. Some clones in this sample may be carry-over from other donors' samples. CDR3 in DNA: TGTGCCAGCAGCCCCGTTAGCGGGACACCTATGAACACTGAAGCTTTCTTT. Amino acid sequence: CASSPVSGTPMNTEAFF.